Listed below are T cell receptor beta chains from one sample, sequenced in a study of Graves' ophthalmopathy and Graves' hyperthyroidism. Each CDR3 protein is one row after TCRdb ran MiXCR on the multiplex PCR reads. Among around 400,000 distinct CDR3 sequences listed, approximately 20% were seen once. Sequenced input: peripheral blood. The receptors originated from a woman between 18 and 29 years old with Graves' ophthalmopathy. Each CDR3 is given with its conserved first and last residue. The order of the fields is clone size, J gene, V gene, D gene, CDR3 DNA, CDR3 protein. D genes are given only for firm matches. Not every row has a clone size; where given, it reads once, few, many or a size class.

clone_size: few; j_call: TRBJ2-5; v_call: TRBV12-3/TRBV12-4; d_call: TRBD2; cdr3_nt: TGTGCCAGCAGTTTGGGCGGGGGGGCGGACCAAGAGACCCAGTACTTC; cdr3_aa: CASSLGGGADQETQYF
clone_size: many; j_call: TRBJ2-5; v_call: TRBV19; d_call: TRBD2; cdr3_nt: TGTGCCAGTAGTATATACCCCCTGTTCAGGCTAGCGGGGGATGAGACCCAGTACTTC; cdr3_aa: CASSIYPLFRLAGDETQYF
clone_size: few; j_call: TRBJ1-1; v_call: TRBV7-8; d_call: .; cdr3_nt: TGTGCCAGCAGCGTATCCCCGGGAGAGAACACTGAAGCTTTCTTT; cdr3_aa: CASSVSPGENTEAFF
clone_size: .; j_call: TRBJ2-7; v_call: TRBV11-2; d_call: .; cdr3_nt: TGTGCCAGCAGCTTAGTGGAAGACTCCTACGAGCAGTACTTC; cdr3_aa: CASSLVEDSYEQYF
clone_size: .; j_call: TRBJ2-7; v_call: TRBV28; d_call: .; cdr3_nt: TGTGCCAGCAGCCAAACCTCTGTGGGCGAGCAGTACTTC; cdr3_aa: CASSQTSVGEQYF
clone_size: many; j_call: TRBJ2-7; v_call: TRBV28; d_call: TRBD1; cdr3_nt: TGTGCCAGTCTAAAAACCGGGACAGGGTTCCACGAGCAGTACTTC; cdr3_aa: CASLKTGTGFHEQYF
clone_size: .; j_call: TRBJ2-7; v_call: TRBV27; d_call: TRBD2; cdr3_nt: TGTGCCGGATCCGGGGGGAGCGGGGGACCCTTACTCTACGAGCAGTACTTC; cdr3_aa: CAGSGGSGGPLLYEQYF
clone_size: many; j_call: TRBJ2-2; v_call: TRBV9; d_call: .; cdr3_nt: TGTGCCAGCAGCGTAGATACCTACGCCGGGGAGCTGTTTTTT; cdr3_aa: CASSVDTYAGELFF
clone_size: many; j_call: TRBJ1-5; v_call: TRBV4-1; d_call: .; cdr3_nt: TGCGCCAGCACCCTCGTTAACACCGGCGGTAGCAATCAGCCCCAGCATTTT; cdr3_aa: CASTLVNTGGSNQPQHF
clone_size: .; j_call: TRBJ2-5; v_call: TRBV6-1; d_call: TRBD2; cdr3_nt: TGTGCCAGCAGTGTTTTTAGCGGGGCGCCCCAAGAGACCCAGTACTTC; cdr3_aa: CASSVFSGAPQETQYF
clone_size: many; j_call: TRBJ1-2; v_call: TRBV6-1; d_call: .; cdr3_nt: TGTGCCAGCCTCCGACAGTTCTATGGCTACACCTTC; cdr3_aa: CASLRQFYGYTF
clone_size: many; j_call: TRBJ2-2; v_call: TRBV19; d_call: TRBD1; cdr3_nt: TGTGCCAGTAGTATCCGAACAGGGGGATTGCACACCGGGGAGCTGTTTTTT; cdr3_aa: CASSIRTGGLHTGELFF